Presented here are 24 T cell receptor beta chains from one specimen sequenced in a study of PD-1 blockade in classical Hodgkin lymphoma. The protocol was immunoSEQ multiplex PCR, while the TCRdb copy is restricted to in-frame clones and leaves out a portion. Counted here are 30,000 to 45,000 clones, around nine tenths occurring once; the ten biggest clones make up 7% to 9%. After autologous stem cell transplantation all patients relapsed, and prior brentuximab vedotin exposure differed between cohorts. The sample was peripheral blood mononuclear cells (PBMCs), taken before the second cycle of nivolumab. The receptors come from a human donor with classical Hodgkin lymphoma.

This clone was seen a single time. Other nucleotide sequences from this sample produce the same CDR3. The CDR3 nucleotides are TGTGCCAGCAGTTTATGGCAGGGGGGAACTGAAGCTTTCTTT. Residues: CASSLWQGGTEAFF. The V call is TRBV28, the J call TRBJ1-1; 7 nucleotides agree with TRBD1. The V gene's germline CDR1 is MDHEN and CDR2 SYDVKM. The CDR3 loop spans 14 amino acids. Trimming took 0 bases from V and 5 from J; bases not matched to a gene: 3.

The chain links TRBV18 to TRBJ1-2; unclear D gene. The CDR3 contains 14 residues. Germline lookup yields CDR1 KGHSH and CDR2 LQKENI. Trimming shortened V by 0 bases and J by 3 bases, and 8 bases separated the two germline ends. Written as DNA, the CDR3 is TGTGCCAGCTCACCACCTGAAAGTTACTATGGCTACACCTTC. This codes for CASSPPESYYGYTF.

CDR3 region: CASSSSGTATNEKLFF. In DNA form, the CDR3 reads TGTGCCAGCAGTTCCAGCGGCACTGCAACTAATGAAAAACTGTTTTTT. The V and J genes are TRBV28 and TRBJ1-4; D not resolved. Germline CDR1 reads MDHEN; CDR2 reads SYDVKM. With 4 bases removed from V and 0 bases from J, the gap between germline ends came to 12 bases. The CDR3 length is 16 residues.

The CDR3 DNA reads TGCAGCGTTGAACCCCAGAACACTGAAGCTTTCTTT. This codes for CSVEPQNTEAFF. This chain uses TRBV29-1 with TRBJ1-1; D gene uncertain. The V gene's germline CDR1 is SQVTM and CDR2 ANQGSEA. The CDR3 contains 12 residues. V shed 2 bases and J shed 1 base, with 5 bases lying between them.

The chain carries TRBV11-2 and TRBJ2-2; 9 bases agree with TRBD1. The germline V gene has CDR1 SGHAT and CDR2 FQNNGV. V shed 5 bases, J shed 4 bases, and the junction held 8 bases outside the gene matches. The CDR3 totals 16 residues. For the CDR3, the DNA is TGTGCCAGCAGCCGTCGAGGGACAGGGACCACCGGGGAGCTGTTTTTT. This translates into CASSRRGTGTTGELFF.

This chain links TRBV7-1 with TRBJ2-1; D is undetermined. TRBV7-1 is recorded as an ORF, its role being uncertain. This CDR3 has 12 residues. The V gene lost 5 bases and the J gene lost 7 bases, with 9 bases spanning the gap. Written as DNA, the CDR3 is TGTGCCAGCAGCCCCCTCGGAAATGAGCAGTTCTTC. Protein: CASSPLGNEQFF.

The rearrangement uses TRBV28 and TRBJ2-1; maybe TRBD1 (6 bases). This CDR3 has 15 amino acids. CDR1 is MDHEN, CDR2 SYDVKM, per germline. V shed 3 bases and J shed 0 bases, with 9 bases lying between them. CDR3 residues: CASSFRGSSYNEQFF. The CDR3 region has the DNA TGTGCCAGCAGTTTCAGGGGAAGCTCCTACAATGAGCAGTTCTTC. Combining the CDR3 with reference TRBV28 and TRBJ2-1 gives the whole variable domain DVKVTQSSRYLVKRTGEKVFLECVQDMDHENMFWYRQDPGLGLRLIYFSYDVKMKEKGDIPEGYSVSREKKERFSLILESASTNQTSMYLCASSFRGSSYNEQFFGPGTRLTVL.

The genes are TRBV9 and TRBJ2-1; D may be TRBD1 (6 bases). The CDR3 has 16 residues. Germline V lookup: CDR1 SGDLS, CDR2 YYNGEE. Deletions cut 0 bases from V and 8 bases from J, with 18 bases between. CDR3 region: CASSVATTGWTYEQFF. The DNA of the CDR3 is TGTGCCAGCAGCGTAGCTACCACAGGGTGGACGTATGAGCAGTTCTTC.

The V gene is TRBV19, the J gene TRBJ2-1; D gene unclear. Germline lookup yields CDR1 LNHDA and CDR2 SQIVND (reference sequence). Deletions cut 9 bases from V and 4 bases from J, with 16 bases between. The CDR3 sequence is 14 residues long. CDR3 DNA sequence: TGTGCCAGCACCCTGGGATTCCCATACAATGAGCAGTTCTTC. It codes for CASTLGFPYNEQFF.

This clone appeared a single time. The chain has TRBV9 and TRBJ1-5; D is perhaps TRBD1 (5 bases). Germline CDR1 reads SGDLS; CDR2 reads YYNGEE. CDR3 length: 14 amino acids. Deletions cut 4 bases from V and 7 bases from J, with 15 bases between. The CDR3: CASSLGLLGQPQHF. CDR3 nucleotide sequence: TGTGCCAGCAGCTTGGGACTTCTGGGACAGCCCCAGCATTTT.

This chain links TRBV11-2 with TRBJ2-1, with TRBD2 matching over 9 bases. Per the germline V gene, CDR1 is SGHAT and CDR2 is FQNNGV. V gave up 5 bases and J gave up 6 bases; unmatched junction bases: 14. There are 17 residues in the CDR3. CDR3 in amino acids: CASSHEGWGLAGNEQFF. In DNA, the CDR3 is TGTGCCAGCAGCCACGAAGGGTGGGGACTAGCCGGCAATGAGCAGTTCTTC.

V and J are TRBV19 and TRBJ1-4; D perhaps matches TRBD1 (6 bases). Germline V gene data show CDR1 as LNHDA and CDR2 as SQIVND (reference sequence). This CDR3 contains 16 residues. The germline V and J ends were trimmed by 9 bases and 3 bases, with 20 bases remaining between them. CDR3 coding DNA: TGTGCCAGCTTGGGGGCCACAGGGTTGGCTAATGAAAAACTGTTTTTT. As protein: CASLGATGLANEKLFF.

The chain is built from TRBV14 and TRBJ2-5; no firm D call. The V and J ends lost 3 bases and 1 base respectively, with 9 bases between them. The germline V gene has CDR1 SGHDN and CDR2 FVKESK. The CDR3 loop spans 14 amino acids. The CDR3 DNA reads TGTGCCAGCAGCCAGGATTGGACCCAAGAGACCCAGTACTTC. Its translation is CASSQDWTQETQYF.

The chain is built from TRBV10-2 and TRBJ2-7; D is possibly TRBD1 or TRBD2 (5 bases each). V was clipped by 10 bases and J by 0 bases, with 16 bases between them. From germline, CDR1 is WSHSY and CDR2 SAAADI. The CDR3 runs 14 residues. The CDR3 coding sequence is TGCGCCACGTGCCCGGGACGTTTCTCCTACGAGCAGTACTTC. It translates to CATCPGRFSYEQYF.

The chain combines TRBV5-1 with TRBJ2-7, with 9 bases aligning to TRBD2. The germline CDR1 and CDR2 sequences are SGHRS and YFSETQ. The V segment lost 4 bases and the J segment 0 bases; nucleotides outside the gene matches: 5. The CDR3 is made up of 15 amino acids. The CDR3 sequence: CASSAASGDSYEQYF. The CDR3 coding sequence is TGCGCCAGCAGCGCGGCTAGCGGGGACTCCTACGAGCAGTACTTC. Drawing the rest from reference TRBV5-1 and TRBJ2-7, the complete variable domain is KAGVTQTPRYLIKTRGQQVTLSCSPISGHRSVSWYQQTPGQGLQFLFEYFSETQRNKGNFPGRFSGRQFSNSRSEMNVSTLELGDSALYLCASSAASGDSYEQYFGPGTRLTVT.

In DNA form, the CDR3 reads TGTGCCAGCAGCTTAGGCAGGACAGGGATTTCTGGGGCCAACGTCCTGACTTTC. Amino acid sequence: CASSLGRTGISGANVLTF. This chain links TRBV11-3 with TRBJ2-6; 8 bases line up with TRBD1. The CDR3 extends over 18 amino acids. V lost 1 base, J lost 1 base, and 6 bases stayed unmatched. Germline-derived CDR1 and CDR2 are SGHNT and YENEEA.

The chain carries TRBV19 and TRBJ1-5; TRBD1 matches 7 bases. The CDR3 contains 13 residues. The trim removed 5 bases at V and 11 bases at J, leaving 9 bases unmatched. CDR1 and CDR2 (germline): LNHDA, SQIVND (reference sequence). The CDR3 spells CASSLRQGLSQHF. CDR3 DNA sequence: TGTGCCAGTAGTCTGAGACAGGGTTTGTCCCAGCATTTT.

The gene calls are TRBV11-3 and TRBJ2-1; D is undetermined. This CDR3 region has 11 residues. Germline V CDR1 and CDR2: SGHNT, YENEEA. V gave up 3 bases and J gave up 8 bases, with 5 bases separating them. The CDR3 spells CASSFGHEQFF. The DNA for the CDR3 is TGTGCCAGCAGCTTCGGCCATGAGCAGTTCTTC.

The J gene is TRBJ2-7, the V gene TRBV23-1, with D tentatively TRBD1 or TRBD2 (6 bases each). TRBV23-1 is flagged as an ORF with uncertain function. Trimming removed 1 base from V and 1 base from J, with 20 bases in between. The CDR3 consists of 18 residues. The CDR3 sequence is CASSQCSGGPTSSYEQYF. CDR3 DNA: TGCGCCAGCAGTCAATGCTCTGGGGGGCCAACCTCTTCCTACGAGCAGTACTTC.

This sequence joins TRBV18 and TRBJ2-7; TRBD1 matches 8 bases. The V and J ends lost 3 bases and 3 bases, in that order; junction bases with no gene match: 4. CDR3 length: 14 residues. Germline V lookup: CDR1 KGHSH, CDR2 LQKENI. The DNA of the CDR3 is TGTGCCAGCTCACCCAACAGGGGGTACTACGAGCAGTACTTC. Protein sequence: CASSPNRGYYEQYF.

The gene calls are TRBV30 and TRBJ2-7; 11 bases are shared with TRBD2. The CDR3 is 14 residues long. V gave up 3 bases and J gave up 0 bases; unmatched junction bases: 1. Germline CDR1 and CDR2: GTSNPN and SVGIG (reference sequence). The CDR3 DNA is TGTGCCTGGAGGACTAGCGGGATCTCCTACGAGCAGTACTTC. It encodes CAWRTSGISYEQYF. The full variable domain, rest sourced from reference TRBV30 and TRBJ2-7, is SQTIHQWPATLVQPVGSPLSLECTVEGTSNPNLYWYRQAAGRGLQLLFYSVGIGQISSEVPQNLSASRPQDRQFILSSKKLLLSDSGFYLCAWRTSGISYEQYFGPGTRLTVT.

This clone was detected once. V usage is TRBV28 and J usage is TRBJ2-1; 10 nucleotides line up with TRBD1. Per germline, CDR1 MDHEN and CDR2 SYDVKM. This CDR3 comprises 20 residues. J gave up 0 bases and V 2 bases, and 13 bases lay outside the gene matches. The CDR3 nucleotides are TGTGCCAGCAGTTTAATTTGGAGGGGGACAGGGGATGGCTCCTACAATGAGCAGTTCTTC. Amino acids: CASSLIWRGTGDGSYNEQFF.

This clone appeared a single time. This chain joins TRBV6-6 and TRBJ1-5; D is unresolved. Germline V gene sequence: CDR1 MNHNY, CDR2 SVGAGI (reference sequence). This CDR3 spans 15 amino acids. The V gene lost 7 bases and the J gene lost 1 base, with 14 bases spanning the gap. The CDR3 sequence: CASTPLVGSNQPQHF. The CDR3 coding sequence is TGTGCCAGCACCCCCTTGGTGGGGAGCAATCAGCCCCAGCATTTT.

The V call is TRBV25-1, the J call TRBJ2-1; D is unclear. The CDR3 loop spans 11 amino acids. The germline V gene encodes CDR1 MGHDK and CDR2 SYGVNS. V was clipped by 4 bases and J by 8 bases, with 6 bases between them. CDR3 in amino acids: CASSVGDEQFF. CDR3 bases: TGTGCCAGCAGTGTTGGGGATGAGCAGTTCTTC.